This is a list of T cell receptor beta chains from one sample in a study of blood T cell repertoires in COVID-19. Method: immunoSEQ multiplex PCR; TCRdb's copy keeps in-frame clones and lacks some. The table has about 320,000 clones, 85% seen once. Sequencing input: PBMCs or T cells enriched from blood (not recorded which). Receptors were obtained from a young woman who had been exposed to COVID-19. CDR3s include the opening cysteine and the closing phenylalanine or tryptophan. The order of the fields is D gene, clone size, V gene, J gene, CDR3 DNA, CDR3 protein. A D gene is named only where the DNA matches it firmly. The listing skips clone size in some rows; elsewhere it reads once, few, many or a size class.

D: TRBD2
size: .
V: TRBV30
J: TRBJ2-4
DNA: TGTAGTTTCGGCGGGGGATTAGCCAAAAACATTCAGTACTTC
CDR3: CSFGGGLAKNIQYF

D: TRBD1
size: .
V: TRBV3-1/TRBV3-2
J: TRBJ1-3
DNA: TGTGCCAGCAGCTACCGGGACAGGGGAAACACCATATATTTT
CDR3: CASSYRDRGNTIYF

D: TRBD2
size: .
V: TRBV19
J: TRBJ2-2
DNA: TGTGCCAGTAGTCGGGTAGCGGGGGGCCTGAACACCGGGGAGCTGTTTTTT
CDR3: CASSRVAGGLNTGELFF

D: TRBD1
size: few
V: TRBV19
J: TRBJ1-2
DNA: TGTGCCAGTACGCCGAGGGGGCTGGTCTATGGCTACACCTTC
CDR3: CASTPRGLVYGYTF

D: TRBD2
size: once
V: TRBV6-5
J: TRBJ2-3
DNA: TGTGCCAGCCATTCGGGACTAGCGGGAGAGGATACGCAGTATTTT
CDR3: CASHSGLAGEDTQYF

D: TRBD2
size: .
V: TRBV4-3
J: TRBJ2-1
DNA: TGCGCCAGCAGCCAAGGCTTAGCGGGGGGCTCCTACAATGAGCAGTTCTTC
CDR3: CASSQGLAGGSYNEQFF

D: TRBD1
size: .
V: TRBV4-3
J: TRBJ1-3
DNA: TGCGCCAGCAGCCAAGAACAGGGGGCCTGGAACACCATATATTTT
CDR3: CASSQEQGAWNTIYF

D: TRBD1
size: .
V: TRBV28
J: TRBJ2-3
DNA: TGTGCCAGCAGCCCTGTGGTGGGACAGGGATACACAGATACGCAGTATTTT
CDR3: CASSPVVGQGYTDTQYF

D: TRBD2
size: .
V: TRBV5-6
J: TRBJ2-1
DNA: TGTGCCAGCAGCTTGACCGGGACTACTTCCTACAATGAGCAGTTCTTC
CDR3: CASSLTGTTSYNEQFF

D: .
size: .
V: TRBV7-9
J: TRBJ1-3
DNA: TGTGCCAGCAGCTTGGAGGGGATTAAGGGAAACACCATATATTTT
CDR3: CASSLEGIKGNTIYF

D: TRBD2
size: .
V: TRBV2
J: TRBJ2-1
DNA: TGTGCCAGCAGCGCGGGGGGACTTATTTACAATGAGCAGTTCTTC
CDR3: CASSAGGLIYNEQFF

D: TRBD2
size: .
V: TRBV7-9
J: TRBJ2-1
DNA: TGTGCCAGCAGAGACCCTTCTAGCGGGAGTTACAATGAGCAGTTCTTC
CDR3: CASRDPSSGSYNEQFF

D: .
size: .
V: TRBV27
J: TRBJ2-1
DNA: TGTGCCAGCAGTTTAAGCCGGGGGGCGGTTAATGAGCAGTTCTTC
CDR3: CASSLSRGAVNEQFF

D: TRBD2
size: .
V: TRBV2
J: TRBJ2-1
DNA: TGTGCCAGCAAAGGGACTAGCAGATATAATGAGCAGTTCTTC
CDR3: CASKGTSRYNEQFF

D: TRBD1
size: .
V: TRBV5-5
J: TRBJ2-1
DNA: TGTGCCAGCAGCCCAAATCAGGGGGCGCATTACGAGCAGTTCTTC
CDR3: CASSPNQGAHYEQFF

D: .
size: .
V: TRBV7-2
J: TRBJ1-4
DNA: TGTGCCAGCAGCTTAGGCTCTCCCGGGTCGGGGGGCTTTGAAAAACTGTTTTTT
CDR3: CASSLGSPGSGGFEKLFF

D: .
size: .
V: TRBV9
J: TRBJ1-1
DNA: TGTGCCAGCAGCGTAGCTACCCCGCCAACTGAAGCTTTCTTT
CDR3: CASSVATPPTEAFF

D: TRBD2
size: .
V: TRBV4-3
J: TRBJ2-2
DNA: TGCGCCAGCAGCCAAGATAGGGGCGGGGGAAGGACCGGGGAGCTGTTTTTT
CDR3: CASSQDRGGGRTGELFF

D: .
size: few
V: TRBV12-3/TRBV12-4
J: TRBJ1-5
DNA: TGTGCCAGCAGTCCAGGGGTAGGGCCCCAGCATTTT
CDR3: CASSPGVGPQHF

D: TRBD1
size: .
V: TRBV6-5
J: TRBJ1-2
DNA: TGTGCCAGCACCAGGACAGGGAGCTATGGCTACACCTTC
CDR3: CASTRTGSYGYTF

D: .
size: .
V: TRBV30
J: TRBJ2-5
DNA: TGTGCCTGGAGTGTAGTAGATACGCCCGAGACCCAGTACTTC
CDR3: CAWSVVDTPETQYF

D: .
size: .
V: TRBV2
J: TRBJ1-5
DNA: TGTGCCAGCAACTTCCAGGGCTCTGGTCAGCCCCAGCATTTT
CDR3: CASNFQGSGQPQHF

D: TRBD2
size: .
V: TRBV12-5
J: TRBJ2-1
DNA: TGTGCTAGTGGTTTGGTGATAGCGGGGGCTCGTAGCTCCTACAATGAGCAGTTCTTC
CDR3: CASGLVIAGARSSYNEQFF

D: .
size: .
V: TRBV5-4
J: TRBJ2-7
DNA: TGTGCCAGCAGCTTGGTGGGGAGCGAGCAGTACTTC
CDR3: CASSLVGSEQYF

D: .
size: .
V: TRBV2
J: TRBJ1-2
DNA: TGTGCCAGCGCCGCTACGACAGGTTGGGATGGCTACACCTTC
CDR3: CASAATTGWDGYTF

D: TRBD2
size: .
V: TRBV5-6
J: TRBJ2-1
DNA: TGTGCCAGCAGCCCGAGACTAGCGGGTCTTTACAATGAGCAGTTCTTC
CDR3: CASSPRLAGLYNEQFF

D: TRBD1
size: .
V: TRBV29-1
J: TRBJ1-3
DNA: TGCAGCGTCACTGACAGGGTTGTACCGAACACCATATATTTT
CDR3: CSVTDRVVPNTIYF